This T cell receptor beta chain was captured by sequencing in a study of regulatory T cells in long-lasting Graves disease. Study findings and constraints: Persistent Graves' patients showed less TCR diversity than newly diagnosed ones.

V gave up 7 bases and J gave up 2 bases; unmatched junction bases: 13. This CDR3 is built from 18 residues. Germline V gene sequence: CDR1 ENHRY, CDR2 SYGVKD. As to this clonotype: What it recognizes is unknown.

HTBI primers from iRepertoire and Arm-PCR of CDR3 regions yielded the TCR beta libraries. Via MiXCR, TCRdb re-called the multiplex PCR reads, giving one row per CDR3 protein. The sample has a few hundred thousand distinct CDR3 sequences, 20% to 25% seen once; the top ten hold roughly 7.1%. Time point specified: persistent/refractory GD, antithyroid drugs over 5 years with positive TRAb. PBMCs were the source of the RNA used for TCR sequencing. The chain uses TRBV10-3 and TRBJ2-2; 10 bases agree with TRBD1. The TCR originated in a female donor with Graves disease. The starting material was peripheral blood mononuclear cells (PBMCs), obtained when the disease was refractory, from a patient treated with antithyroid drugs. CDR3 sequence: CAITPTGGAEVNTGELFF. In DNA form, the CDR3 reads TGTGCCATCACTCCGACAGGGGGCGCCGAGGTAAACACCGGGGAGCTGTTTTTT.